These 28 T cell receptor beta chains share one sample of origin, sequenced in a study of T cells in Graves' hyperthyroidism and ophthalmopathy. Amplification of TCR beta CDR3 regions used RNA as the template. A set of HTBI primers served as the primers for a first-round RT-PCR of the TCR CDR3. From the multiplex PCR reads, TCRdb called clonotypes with MiXCR, one entry per CDR3 protein. The sample contains approximately 640,000 distinct CDR3 sequences, approximately 15% of which appear only once. Material for sequencing was blood. Every receptor here comes from a man in his fifties or sixties with Graves' hyperthyroidism.

This clonotype was recorded many times. The chain carries TRBV2 and TRBJ2-7; no clear D. Germline CDR1 is SNHLY and CDR2 is FYNNEI. The ends were cut back, 4 bases at V and 8 bases at J, with 12 bases in the middle. CDR3 size: 12 residues. The CDR3 loop reads CASSADAPKQYF. The CDR3 bases are TGTGCCAGCAGTGCCGACGCTCCCAAGCAGTACTTC.

This clonotype was recorded at least ten times. The rearrangement uses TRBV28 and TRBJ2-5; 8 bases are a match to TRBD2. The J segment lost 5 bases and the V segment lost 2 bases, leaving 1 base of the junction unmatched. This CDR3 has 13 amino acids. The germline V gene has CDR1 MDHEN and CDR2 SYDVKM. The CDR3 spells CASSLREGETQYF. In nucleotides, the CDR3 is TGTGCCAGCAGTTTACGGGAGGGGGAGACCCAGTACTTC.

This clonotype was recorded at least ten times. The chain links TRBV28 to TRBJ2-3; possible D gene TRBD2, 5 bases. CDR1 MDHEN and CDR2 SYDVKM come from the germline V gene. This CDR3 region has 15 residues. Trimming removed 5 bases from V and 6 bases from J, with 18 bases in between. CDR3 nucleotides: TGTGCCAGCAGTCCATCGGGATCAGCATGGGATACGCAGTATTTT. Translating it yields CASSPSGSAWDTQYF. The full variable domain, completed using reference TRBV28 and TRBJ2-3, is DVKVTQSSRYLVKRTGEKVFLECVQDMDHENMFWYRQDPGLGLRLIYFSYDVKMKEKGDIPEGYSVSREKKERFSLILESASTNQTSMYLCASSPSGSAWDTQYFGPGTRLTVL.

The gene calls are TRBV6-1 and TRBJ1-4, with D unresolved. V was trimmed by 4 bases and J by 12 bases, leaving 21 bases between them. CDR3 length equals 15 residues. The V gene's germline CDR1 is MNHNS and CDR2 SASEGT. The CDR3 nucleotides are TGTGCCAGCAGTGCACGGGCCCGACCCGATGTGGAACTGTTTTTT. It specifies CASSARARPDVELFF.

This clonotype was counted many times. The DNA of the CDR3 is TGTGCCAGCTCGAAGTCGCTCGGTTCACCCCTCCACTTT. Amino acids: CASSKSLGSPLHF. V is TRBV28 and J is TRBJ1-6; D is uncertain. CDR1 is MDHEN, CDR2 SYDVKM, per germline. The germline V and J ends were trimmed by 8 bases and 9 bases, with 14 bases remaining between them. The CDR3 runs 13 residues.

This clonotype was picked up many times. The rearrangement links TRBV2 to TRBJ1-1; D not certain. The V gene lost 6 bases and the J gene lost 0 bases, with 11 bases spanning the gap. Germline lookup yields CDR1 SNHLY and CDR2 FYNNEI. The CDR3 consists of 14 residues. CDR3 sequence: CASSATRMNTEAFF. The CDR3 DNA follows: TGTGCCAGCAGCGCGACAAGGATGAACACTGAAGCTTTCTTT.

There are many counts of this clonotype. This chain joins TRBV29-1 and TRBJ2-5; a weak D match, TRBD2 (6 bases). Trimming left V 7 bases short and J 2 bases short, with 17 bases between. This CDR3 region has 14 residues. The germline gives CDR1 SQVTM, CDR2 ANQGSEA. CDR3 nucleotide sequence: TGCAGCGCCAGGGTGGCTAGCGCTCAAGAGACCCAGTACTTC. Encoded protein: CSARVASAQETQYF.

This clonotype was counted only a few times. The gene calls are TRBV19 and TRBJ1-1; D not resolved. Trimming cost V 3 bases and J 2 bases, with 7 bases left between them. Germline V gene sequence: CDR1 LNHDA, CDR2 SQIVND (reference sequence). CDR3 length: 13 residues. CDR3: CASSIVDNTEAFF. DNA for the CDR3: TGTGCCAGTAGTATCGTCGATAACACTGAAGCTTTCTTT.

The chain has TRBV20-1 and TRBJ2-5; D remains ambiguous. V shed 0 bases and J shed 6 bases, with 26 bases lying between them. The length of the CDR3 is 18 residues. Germline loops: CDR1 DFQATT, CDR2 SNEGSKA (reference sequence). This chain's CDR3 is CSARDPDPNWWNLKTQYF. The CDR3 DNA reads TGCAGTGCTAGAGATCCCGACCCTAATTGGTGGAACTTGAAGACCCAGTACTTC.

This clonotype occurred many times. This chain connects TRBV30 to TRBJ1-2; D unresolved. Germline V gene data show CDR1 as GTSNPN and CDR2 as SVGIG (reference sequence). Trimming took 0 bases from V and 8 from J, leaving 13 bases between them. This CDR3 is built from 13 residues. The CDR3 DNA sequence: TGTGCCTGGAGTGTTAGCATATGGGAGGGCTACACCTTC. Translating it yields CAWSVSIWEGYTF.

This clonotype was seen only a few times. V gene TRBV5-1 combines with J gene TRBJ2-1; TRBD2 agrees at 11 bases. CDR3 length: 18 residues. V shed 0 bases and J 9 bases; nucleotides not matched to a gene: 14. Germline values: CDR1 SGHRS, CDR2 YFSETQ. CDR3 DNA: TGCGCCAGCAGCTTGGACGGATTGCTCCTAGCGGGAGGTGGTGAGCAGTTCTTC. It encodes CASSLDGLLLAGGGEQFF.

There are many counts of this clonotype. CDR3 sequence (DNA): TGTGCCAGCAACAAGGGATTGGATGAAAAACTGTTTTTT. Its protein product is CASNKGLDEKLFF. The V and J genes are TRBV7-9 and TRBJ1-4; D is ambiguous. Trimming removed 7 bases at V and 6 bases at J, with 12 bases between. The CDR3 runs to 13 residues. CDR1 and CDR2 (germline): SEHNR, FQNEAQ (reference sequence).

This clonotype came up many times. The V gene is TRBV20-1, the J gene TRBJ2-5; either TRBD1 or TRBD2 may supply D (7 bases each). The germline V gene has CDR1 DFQATT and CDR2 SNEGSKA (reference sequence). V lost 5 bases, J lost 4 bases, and 14 bases lay in between. The CDR3 spans 13 residues. In DNA, the CDR3 is TGCAGTGCTCGCAGGGGGGGTGGAGAGACCCAGTACTTC. Translation gives CSARRGGGETQYF.

On this clonotype: A much larger clone lies a single base off, so this may be a read error. The chain is built from TRBV9 and TRBJ1-1, with 7 bases fitting TRBD1. After removal of 4 bases from V and 3 bases from J, the junction contained 9 bases not matched to a gene. The CDR3 length is 15 residues. CDR1 SGDLS and CDR2 YYNGEE come from the germline V gene. This chain's CDR3 is CASSPRGERDTEAFF. In DNA, the CDR3 is TGTGCCAGCAGCCCCAGGGGGGAGAGGGACACTGAAGCTTTCTTT.

V and J are TRBV6-1 and TRBJ1-5; D possibly corresponds to TRBD1 (6 bases). V dropped 7 bases and J dropped 4 bases, with 20 bases sitting between them. CDR3 length equals 16 residues. CDR1 is MNHNS and CDR2 is SASEGT in the germline V gene. The CDR3 nucleotides read TGTGCCAGCACCCCAACAGGGAGGGGAACAAATCAGCCCCAGCATTTT. This translates into CASTPTGRGTNQPQHF.

This clonotype was recorded a few times. The rearrangement joins TRBV28 to TRBJ2-3; 9 positions agree with TRBD2. V dropped 11 bases and J dropped 4; count of bases not matched to a gene: 7. CDR3 size: 13 residues. Germline-derived CDR1 and CDR2 are MDHEN and SYDVKM. Here the CDR3 reads CARLSGGADTQYF. CDR3 DNA sequence: TGTGCCCGCCTTAGCGGGGGAGCAGATACGCAGTATTTT.

The sample holds many counts of this clonotype. This rearrangement joins TRBV6-1 to TRBJ2-7, with 16 nucleotides matching TRBD2. The CDR3 consists of 16 residues. J gave up 7 bases and V 6 bases, and 9 bases lay outside the gene matches. Germline lookup yields CDR1 MNHNS and CDR2 SASEGT. This chain's CDR3 is CASSEMGLAGGMEQYF. The CDR3 DNA is TGTGCCAGCAGCGAAATGGGACTAGCGGGGGGGATGGAGCAGTACTTC.

This clonotype has at least ten counts. V and J are TRBV9 and TRBJ1-4; TRBD1 is a possible D gene (6 bases). The CDR3 runs 16 residues. CDR1 SGDLS and CDR2 YYNGEE come from the germline V gene. Trimming shortened V by 3 bases and J by 5 bases, and 17 bases separated the two germline ends. CDR3 residues: CASSAPSGAGNEKLFF. The CDR3 coding sequence is TGTGCCAGCAGCGCACCTTCGGGGGCGGGGAATGAAAAACTGTTTTTT.

This clonotype appeared a few times. The rearrangement links TRBV4-1 to TRBJ2-3; no reliable D call. This CDR3 comprises 17 residues. Germline CDR1 MGHRA, CDR2 YSYEKL. Trimming cost V 1 base and J 0 bases, with 14 bases left between them. CDR3 sequence: CASSQVDHFSSTDTQYF. The DNA for the CDR3 is TGCGCCAGCAGCCAAGTCGACCACTTCAGTAGCACAGATACGCAGTATTTT.

This chain uses TRBV7-9 with TRBJ2-7; 11 positions match TRBD2. The CDR3 runs to 16 residues. V was pared by 5 bases and J by 0 bases, with 6 bases of the junction left unmatched. Per the germline V gene, CDR1 is SEHNR and CDR2 is FQNEAQ (reference sequence). CDR3 bases: TGTGCCAGCAGCCCGGGACTAGCGGAGAGCTCCTACGAGCAGTACTTC. Translating it yields CASSPGLAESSYEQYF.

The chain couples TRBV5-1 to TRBJ2-5, with TRBD2 identical over 10 bases. Germline CDR1 is SGHRS and CDR2 is YFSETQ. J lost 8 bases, V lost 5 bases, and 24 bases had no gene match. The CDR3 contains 19 residues. The CDR3 DNA is TGCGCCAGCAGTTCATCAAAAACTCCTAGCGGGAGTCCGCTGGCCACCCAGTACTTC. Translated: CASSSSKTPSGSPLATQYF.

V is TRBV4-3 and J is TRBJ1-6; 8 bases agree with TRBD1. CDR3 size: 15 residues. Germline CDR1 LGHNA, CDR2 YSLEER. The V and J ends lost 7 bases and 3 bases, in that order; junction bases with no gene match: 5. The CDR3 DNA follows: TGCGCCAGCACGTTGGACAGGGTCTATAATTCACCCCTCCACTTT. Translation gives CASTLDRVYNSPLHF.

Concerning this clonotype: One end of the junction is discordant with germline, which a read error may explain. This chain links TRBV20-1 with TRBJ2-1, with 9 positions matching TRBD2. This CDR3 has 16 residues. The germline V gene encodes CDR1 DFQATT and CDR2 SNEGSKA (reference sequence). CDR3 nucleotide sequence: TGCAGTGGTAGAGTGACTAGCGGCCTCTCCTACAATGAGCAGTTCTTC. It specifies CSGRVTSGLSYNEQFF.

This chain connects TRBV6-4 to TRBJ2-2, with TRBD2 matching over 13 bases. There are 17 residues in the CDR3. The V and J ends lost 5 bases and 7 bases, in that order; junction bases with no gene match: 10. The germline V gene encodes CDR1 MRHNA and CDR2 SNTAGT. The CDR3 nucleotides are TGTGCCAGCAGTCGGACTAGCGGGAGAGGGCGATACGGGGAGCTGTTTTTT. It is translated as CASSRTSGRGRYGELFF.

This clonotype has a count of ten or more. The chain couples TRBV7-2 to TRBJ2-7, with 9 bases lining up with TRBD1. The CDR3 is 15 amino acids. The V gene's germline CDR1 is SGHTA and CDR2 FQGNSA. Unmatched junction bases numbered 8, after V lost 5 bases and J lost 3 bases. The CDR3 bases are TGTGCCAGCAGCCAACAGGGGGCCCCCCTCTACGAGCAGTACTTC. Protein product: CASSQQGAPLYEQYF.

This clonotype was seen a handful of times. The V and J genes are TRBV7-9 and TRBJ2-7; weak D call: TRBD1 (6 bases). Germline-derived CDR1 and CDR2 are SEHNR and FQNEAQ (reference sequence). The V end lost 4 bases, the J end lost 1 base, and 17 bases lay between the germline ends. The CDR3 has 16 residues. DNA for the CDR3: TGTGCCAGCAGCTCCTCGACAGGAGTCGTATCCTACGAGCAGTACTTC. Translation gives CASSSSTGVVSYEQYF. The full variable domain, rest sourced from reference TRBV7-9 and TRBJ2-7, is DTGVSQNPRHKITKRGQNVTFRCDPISEHNRLYWYRQTLGQGPEFLTYFQNEAQLEKSRLLSDRFSAERPKGSFSTLEIQRTEQGDSAMYLCASSSSTGVVSYEQYFGPGTRLTVT.

The chain links TRBV25-1 to TRBJ2-7; a possible D gene is TRBD1 (6 bases). The germline V and J ends were trimmed by 4 bases and 0 bases, with 13 bases remaining between them. This CDR3 contains 15 residues. CDR1 is MGHDK, CDR2 SYGVNS, per germline. The DNA for the CDR3 is TGTGCCAGCAGTGGCTCTGACAGGATCTCCTACGAGCAGTACTTC. Translated: CASSGSDRISYEQYF.

The chain uses TRBV6-2 or TRBV6-3 and TRBJ2-3; 11 nucleotides agree with TRBD2. Germline V CDR1 and CDR2: MNHEY, SVGEGT. V trimming: 5 bases; J trimming: 5 bases; junction bases outside the gene matches: 6. The CDR3 spans 15 residues. The CDR3 DNA follows: TGTGCCAGCAGTCCGACTAGCGGGACTGTAGATACGCAGTATTTT. Its translation is CASSPTSGTVDTQYF.